Listed below are T cell receptor beta chains from one sample, sequenced in a study of shared clonotypes between healthy human individuals. Only in-frame clones appear in the TCRdb table, and some are missing; sequencing was by immunoSEQ multiplex PCR. The sample holds almost 750,000 clones; approximately 77% are singletons and the top ten take approximately 1.8%. Sequencing was performed on memory CD4+ T cells sorted from blood. The receptors were gathered from a woman aged 25 to 39 in good health. CDR3s include the opening cysteine and the closing phenylalanine or tryptophan. A D gene is named only where the DNA matches it firmly. Where a row states a size, it is once, few, many or the class of an expanded clone; other rows omit it.

d_call | j_call | clone_size | v_call | cdr3_nt | cdr3_aa
TRBD2 | TRBJ2-1 | few | TRBV29-1 | TGCAGCGTTGATACTAGCGGGGCCCACAATGAGCAGTTCTTC | CSVDTSGAHNEQFF
- | TRBJ2-3 | once | TRBV27 | TGTGCCAGCAGTTTCTTCAGGGAGTCAGATACGCAGTATTTT | CASSFFRESDTQYF
TRBD1 | TRBJ1-2 | - | TRBV27 | TGTGCCAGCAGTTTATCGCGACAGGGTACTCTCTATGGCTACACCTTC | CASSLSRQGTLYGYTF
- | TRBJ1-2 | few | TRBV28 | TGTGCCAGCACCACGGCAGGGTCCTATGGCTACACCTTC | CASTTAGSYGYTF
TRBD1 | TRBJ1-2 | once | TRBV15 | TGTGCCACCAGCAGAGGGGACAGCAACTATGGCTACACCTTC | CATSRGDSNYGYTF
- | TRBJ1-4 | - | TRBV11-1 | TGTGCCAGCAGCCAGAGGTTGGCAGGCCCTAATGAAAAACTGTTTTTT | CASSQRLAGPNEKLFF
TRBD1 | TRBJ2-7 | - | TRBV6-5 | TGTGCCAGCACCCGGACAGGGGGTAACTACGAGCAGTACTTC | CASTRTGGNYEQYF
- | TRBJ2-5 | once | TRBV7-2 | TGTGCCAGCAGCTTCAGGGGTGGGGAGACCCAGTACTTC | CASSFRGGETQYF
- | TRBJ2-5 | - | TRBV27 | TGTGCCAGCAGCAAGGCACAGGGTCCTCAAGAGACCCAGTACTTC | CASSKAQGPQETQYF
- | TRBJ2-7 | - | TRBV5-6 | TGTGCCAGCAGCTTGGCCTATCAGGGGAACTACGAGCAGTACTTC | CASSLAYQGNYEQYF
- | TRBJ1-1 | - | TRBV4-1 | TGCGCCAGCAGCCAAGTTGCTGGACAGAAGAACACTGAAGCTTTCTTT | CASSQVAGQKNTEAFF
- | TRBJ2-3 | - | TRBV5-1 | TGCGCCAGCAGCAAGCTCCAGGGCGGGCCCACAGATACGCAGTATTTT | CASSKLQGGPTDTQYF
- | TRBJ1-1 | few | TRBV7-9 | TGTGCCAGCAGCTACACCGGGACGGTGAACACTGAAGCTTTCTTT | CASSYTGTVNTEAFF
TRBD2 | TRBJ2-7 | - | TRBV6-4 | TGTGCCAGCAGTGACCCTCTAGCGGGAGAACCTACCTCCTACGAGCAGTACTTC | CASSDPLAGEPTSYEQYF
- | TRBJ2-6 | many | TRBV18 | TGTGCCAGCTCACAAACGGAGCCTGGGGCCAACGTCCTGACTTTC | CASSQTEPGANVLTF
- | TRBJ1-1 | - | TRBV20-1 | TGCAGTGCTAGGGGAAACACTGAAGCTTTCTTT | CSARGNTEAFF
- | TRBJ2-1 | - | TRBV5-1 | TGCGCCAGCAGCGCCAGGGCTGGGGGCTACAATGAGCAGTTCTTC | CASSARAGGYNEQFF
- | TRBJ2-3 | once | TRBV5-7 | TGTGCCAGCAGCCCCCATTCAGGGCCCCGATGCACAGATACGCAGTATTTT | CASSPHSGPRCTDTQYF
TRBD1 | TRBJ1-2 | - | TRBV5-1 | TGCGCCAGCAGCCCCGGGACAGGGGACTATGGCTACACCTTC | CASSPGTGDYGYTF
- | TRBJ2-7 | - | TRBV18 | TGTGCCAGCTCCCCGGGGTCCTACGAGCAGTACTTC | CASSPGSYEQYF
TRBD1 | TRBJ1-2 | - | TRBV19 | TGTGCCAGCAACAGGGGTAACTATGGCTACACCTTC | CASNRGNYGYTF
TRBD2 | TRBJ2-1 | - | TRBV5-1 | TGCGCCAGCAGCGGGGGTAGAAGACTAGCGGGAGACAATGAGCAGTTCTTC | CASSGGRRLAGDNEQFF
- | TRBJ1-5 | few | TRBV4-1 | TGCGCCAGCAGCCAAGATCGGTCAACGGGTCAGCCCCAGCATTTT | CASSQDRSTGQPQHF
TRBD2 | TRBJ2-2 | - | TRBV11-3 | TGTGCCAGCAGCCCACGGGAGGGCGGGGAGCTGTTTTTT | CASSPREGGELFF
- | TRBJ1-5 | once | TRBV18 | TGTGCCAGCTCACCCTCTACACTGGAGAGTCAGCCCCAGCATTTT | CASSPSTLESQPQHF
- | TRBJ2-2 | - | TRBV7-8 | TGTGCCAGCAGGAGGGGGGAGCTGTTTTTT | CASRRGELFF
- | TRBJ2-3 | - | TRBV5-1 | TGCGCCAGCAGCTTGGTAGGGGAGTGGACCACAGATACGCAGTATTTT | CASSLVGEWTTDTQYF
- | TRBJ2-7 | once | TRBV7-2 | TGTGCCAGCAGCATAGGGTTTGCGCCTTCCTACGAGCAGTACTTC | CASSIGFAPSYEQYF
- | TRBJ2-7 | few | TRBV10-1 | TGCGCCAGCAGTGAGTCGGCCAGGGGCCTGTACTTC | CASSESARGLYF
TRBD1 | TRBJ2-1 | - | TRBV27 | TGTGCCAGCGGCAGACAGGGAACCTACAATGAGCAGTTCTTC | CASGRQGTYNEQFF
TRBD1 | TRBJ1-2 | few | TRBV9 | TGTGCCAGCAGCGTGACCGCCGGGACAGACTATGGCTACACCTTC | CASSVTAGTDYGYTF
TRBD1 | TRBJ1-1 | - | TRBV4-2 | TGTGCCAGCAGCCCCCTCTGGACAGGAGTGAACACTGAAGCTTTCTTT | CASSPLWTGVNTEAFF
- | TRBJ1-1 | once | TRBV5-4 | TGTGCCAGCAGCTTCAGTAACCCCCGGAACACTGAAGCTTTCTTT | CASSFSNPRNTEAFF
- | TRBJ2-1 | - | TRBV7-3 | TGTGCCAGCAGTCAGGGCCGGGCACTCTACAATGAGCAGTTCTTC | CASSQGRALYNEQFF
TRBD1 | TRBJ2-5 | - | TRBV19 | TGTGCCAGTAGTATAGGGACAGGAGACCCCCTAGGGACCCAGTACTTC | CASSIGTGDPLGTQYF
TRBD1 | TRBJ2-1 | many | TRBV25-1 | TGTGCCAGCAGTGACCCAGGGACAGGGGTCATCCACAATGAGCAGTTCTTC | CASSDPGTGVIHNEQFF
- | TRBJ1-2 | - | TRBV18 | TGTGCCAGCTCACCAAGGGCAGCTAACTATGGCTACACCTTC | CASSPRAANYGYTF
- | TRBJ2-7 | - | TRBV7-9 | TGTGCCAGCAGCGCCCTCGGGACGGCTAATTCCTACGAGCAGTACTTC | CASSALGTANSYEQYF
- | TRBJ2-6 | - | TRBV18 | TGTGCCAGCTCACCTCCACGGGCCAACGTCCTGACTTTC | CASSPPRANVLTF
TRBD2 | TRBJ2-5 | - | TRBV11-2 | TGTGCCAGCAGCTTAGATACGGGGAGACTAGCGGGAGCCAGAGAGACCCAGTACTTC | CASSLDTGRLAGARETQYF
TRBD1 | TRBJ1-2 | - | TRBV19 | TGTGCCAGTAGTATTCTCGGGACAGGGGTTAACTATGGCTACACCTTC | CASSILGTGVNYGYTF
- | TRBJ2-3 | - | TRBV14 | TGTGCCAGCAGCCAAGTGATGCCTGGGGTGTACACAGATACGCAGTATTTT | CASSQVMPGVYTDTQYF